This TCR beta chain was profiled in a study of beta chain features in type 1 diabetes. Findings and caveats of the study: There was a moderate but significant shortening of TCRB CDR3s in all four CD4+ subsets of Type 1 diabetes patients.

Worth noting for this clone: Its antigen is undetermined.

Trimming shortened V by 2 bases and J by 6 bases, and 11 bases separated the two germline ends. This CDR3 has 14 amino acids. The germline V gene has CDR1 KGHSH and CDR2 LQKENI. Sorting that relied on CD45RO/CCR7/CD25/CD127/CD95/CD27 yielded CD4+ naive, central memory, regulatory and stem cell-like memory cells. Reverse transcribing all isolated RNA meant expressed TCRB transcripts were sequenced. Only in-frame clones appear in the TCRdb table, and some are missing; sequencing was by immunoSEQ multiplex PCR. The sample records under 200,000 clones, around 8.3% being singletons. This receptor was obtained from a woman between 18 and 29 years old with type 1 diabetes. V gene TRBV18 combines with J gene TRBJ1-5; maybe TRBD1 (6 bases). Sequencing input: central memory CD4+ T cells from blood. The DNA of the CDR3 is TGTGCCAGCTCACCATCAGGGGCCGCTCAGCCCCAGCATTTT. This sequence encodes CASSPSGAAQPQHF.